The 12 T cell receptor beta chains presented below share a single source sample, sequenced in a study of cytomegalovirus exposure and HLA in healthy donors. The study ran its PCR with 60 Vbeta and 13 Jbeta primers. TCRdb's copy holds only in-frame clones and misses some; the assay was immunoSEQ multiplex PCR. The top ten clones hold about 1.5% of a sample with about 160,000 clones, approximately 70% of them seen once. The sequenced sample was PBMCs. These receptors were taken from a woman younger than 30 in good health and CMV-seronegative.

The rearrangement uses TRBV4-3 and TRBJ2-1; 7 positions agree with TRBD2. The CDR3 is made up of 14 amino acids. CDR1 and CDR2 from the germline V gene are LGHNA and YSLEER. V shed 4 bases, J shed 5 bases, and the junction held 5 bases outside the gene matches. As DNA, the CDR3 is TGCGCCAGCAGCCGCTATAGCGGGCACAATGAGCAGTTCTTC. Its translation is CASSRYSGHNEQFF.

This clone was counted only a few times. Different DNA sequences within this sample yield the same CDR3. The chain carries TRBV13 and TRBJ2-5; D is perhaps TRBD1 (5 bases). Trimming took off 2 bases at V and 4 bases at J, with 8 bases between the two ends. The CDR3 contains 13 residues. Germline V gene sequence: CDR1 PRHDT, CDR2 FYEKMQ (reference sequence). The CDR3 region has the DNA TGTGCCAGCAGCTTATTGGGGCCAGAGACCCAGTACTTC. It is translated as CASSLLGPETQYF. Looking up the rest from reference TRBV13 and TRBJ2-5 gives the full variable domain: AAGVIQSPRHLIKEKRETATLKCYPIPRHDTVYWYQQGPGQDPQFLISFYEKMQSDKGSIPDRFSAQQFSDYHSELNMSSLELGDSALYFCASSLLGPETQYFGPGTRLLVL.

This clone was observed a few times. The chain recombines TRBV7-2 with TRBJ2-3; D might be TRBD1 (6 bases). Trimming left V 5 bases short and J 1 base short, with 13 bases between. This CDR3 spans 15 amino acids. CDR1 and CDR2 (germline): SGHTA, FQGNSA. In nucleotides, the CDR3 is TGTGCCAGCAGCCTCTGGTCAGGGGGCACAGATACGCAGTATTTT. Encoded protein: CASSLWSGGTDTQYF.

This clone was seen a handful of times. The rearrangement joins TRBV7-2 to TRBJ2-5; TRBD2 might be the D (5 bases). The V end lost 5 bases, the J end lost 4 bases, and 14 bases lay between the germline ends. The CDR3 has 14 amino acids. CDR1 is SGHTA, CDR2 FQGNSA, per germline. The CDR3 protein is CASSPRVLLETQYF. In DNA form, the CDR3 reads TGTGCCAGCAGCCCGCGGGTACTTTTAGAGACCCAGTACTTC.

This clone has only a few counts. The V and J genes are TRBV7-8 and TRBJ1-3, with D possibly being TRBD1 (6 bases). The CDR3 consists of 15 residues. Germline V gene sequence: CDR1 SGHVS, CDR2 FQNEAQ. V lost 6 bases, J lost 1 base, and 13 bases lay in between. The CDR3 coding sequence is TGTGCCAGCAGTCCTACAGGGTTATCTGGAAACACCATATATTTT. Translation gives CASSPTGLSGNTIYF.

This chain links TRBV9 with TRBJ2-3; D gene uncertain. This CDR3 spans 15 amino acids. With 1 base removed from V and 1 base from J, the gap between germline ends came to 10 bases. The germline gives CDR1 SGDLS, CDR2 YYNGEE. CDR3: CASSVKALGTDTQYF. The CDR3 nucleotides are TGTGCCAGCAGCGTAAAGGCCCTAGGCACAGATACGCAGTATTTT.

The sample holds one count of this clone. The V gene is TRBV7-7, the J gene TRBJ2-2; 8 positions agree with TRBD1. The J segment lost 6 bases and the V segment lost 5 bases, leaving 2 bases of the junction unmatched. The CDR3 contains 13 residues. The germline CDR1 and CDR2 sequences are SSHAT and FNYEAQ (reference sequence). The CDR3 spells CASSGQGAGELFF. The DNA for the CDR3 is TGTGCCAGCAGCGGACAGGGAGCCGGGGAGCTGTTTTTT.

J is TRBJ1-2 and V is TRBV21-1. TRBV21-1 is a pseudogene locus. CDR3 length: 20 amino acids. DNA for the CDR3: TGTGCCAGCAGCCCCTACGGAAAGGTGCTCAAGGGACTTAGATTCTATGGCTACACCTTC. The encoded protein is CASSPYGKVLKGLRFYGYTF.

The V call is TRBV2, the J call TRBJ1-2; D is ambiguous. V lost 9 bases to trimming and J lost 0 bases, with 5 bases between them. There are 11 residues in the CDR3. Germline V gives CDR1 SNHLY, CDR2 FYNNEI. The DNA for the CDR3 is TGTGCCAGTACACCTAACTATGGCTACACCTTC. Its translation is CASTPNYGYTF. Using reference TRBV2 and TRBJ1-2 for the parts outside the CDR3, the full variable domain is EPEVTQTPSHQVTQMGQEVILRCVPISNHLYFYWYRQILGQKVEFLVSFYNNEISEKSEIFDDQFSVERPDGSNFTLKIRSTKLEDSAMYFCASTPNYGYTFGSGTRLTVV.

V usage is TRBV6-5 and J usage is TRBJ1-1, with TRBD1 as a possible D gene (6 bases). CDR3 length: 13 residues. Looked up from germline, CDR1 is MNHEY and CDR2 is SVGAGI. The V gene lost 4 bases and the J gene lost 2 bases, with 8 bases spanning the gap. Here the CDR3 reads CASSLQGNTEAFF. The CDR3 nucleotides read TGTGCCAGCAGTTTACAGGGAAACACTGAAGCTTTCTTT.

Only a few counts were recorded for this clone. The chain combines TRBV4-1 with TRBJ2-5, with 10 bases aligning to TRBD2. The J call is doubtful: the DNA matches TRBJ2-7 better. CDR1 and CDR2 from the germline V gene are MGHRA and YSYEKL. This CDR3 has 15 residues. This chain's CDR3 is CASSVSGGKSYEQYF. In DNA, the CDR3 is TGCGCCAGCAGCGTTAGCGGGGGGAAGTCCTACGAGCAGTACTTC.

This rearrangement joins TRBV5-1 to TRBJ2-3; tentative D call: TRBD2 (6 bases). CDR1 is SGHRS, CDR2 YFSETQ, per germline. The CDR3 has 17 residues. Trimming shortened V by 4 bases and J by 0 bases, and 18 bases separated the two germline ends. CDR3: CASSPPSEPTSTDTQYF. The CDR3 region has the DNA TGCGCCAGCAGCCCACCTAGCGAACCGACTAGCACAGATACGCAGTATTTT.